These T cell receptor beta chains were read from a single sample in a study of cytomegalovirus exposure and HLA in healthy donors. This table comes from immunoSEQ multiplex PCR, and its TCRdb copy is limited to in-frame clones, with some not included. The profile covers 68,000 or so clones, with about 80% appearing a single time and approximately 4.2% taken by the ten largest. Specimen: PBMCs. The receptors stem from a woman between 25 and 40 years old in good health and CMV-seronegative. CDR3s include the opening cysteine and the closing phenylalanine or tryptophan. D genes are given only for firm matches. Some rows mark clone size as missing; the rest say once, few, many or name a class of expanded clone.

CDR3 protein: CASSPTGGTEAFF
CDR3 DNA: TGTGCCAGCAGTCCAACAGGGGGCACTGAAGCTTTCTTT
D gene: TRBD1
clone size: -
J gene: TRBJ1-1
V gene: TRBV6-5

CDR3 protein: CSVPHDGGNQPQHF
CDR3 DNA: TGCAGCGTACCCCACGACGGGGGCAATCAGCCCCAGCATTTT
D gene: -
clone size: -
J gene: TRBJ1-5
V gene: TRBV29-1

CDR3 protein: CAWSPGEGTEAFF
CDR3 DNA: TGTGCCTGGAGTCCAGGGGAAGGCACTGAAGCTTTCTTT
D gene: -
clone size: -
J gene: TRBJ1-1
V gene: TRBV30

CDR3 protein: CAWSVAQGVRETQYF
CDR3 DNA: TGTGCCTGGAGTGTAGCGCAGGGGGTCAGAGAGACCCAGTACTTC
D gene: TRBD1
clone size: -
J gene: TRBJ2-5
V gene: TRBV30

CDR3 protein: CASSMTGSGAEAFF
CDR3 DNA: TGTGCCAGTAGTATGACAGGGAGTGGCGCTGAAGCTTTCTTT
D gene: TRBD1
clone size: -
J gene: TRBJ1-1
V gene: TRBV19

CDR3 protein: CASSLSGGRSYEQYF
CDR3 DNA: TGTGCCAGCAGTCTTAGCGGGGGGCGCTCCTACGAGCAGTACTTC
D gene: TRBD2
clone size: -
J gene: TRBJ2-7
V gene: TRBV28

CDR3 protein: CASSRTGLTYEQYF
CDR3 DNA: TGTGCCAGCAGTAGGACAGGCCTTACCTACGAGCAGTACTTC
D gene: TRBD1
clone size: once
J gene: TRBJ2-7
V gene: TRBV25-1

CDR3 protein: CASSLPGATPLQETQYF
CDR3 DNA: TGCGCCAGCAGCCTCCCTGGGGCGACTCCCCTCCAAGAGACCCAGTACTTC
D gene: -
clone size: -
J gene: TRBJ2-5
V gene: TRBV4-1

CDR3 protein: CAWGGLGGEKLFF
CDR3 DNA: TGTGCCTGGGGGGGACTTGGGGGAGAAAAACTGTTTTTT
D gene: -
clone size: once
J gene: TRBJ1-4
V gene: TRBV30

CDR3 protein: CASSLLSRYTEAFF
CDR3 DNA: TGCGCCAGCAGCTTGTTAAGCCGATACACTGAAGCTTTCTTT
D gene: -
clone size: few
J gene: TRBJ1-1
V gene: TRBV5-1

CDR3 protein: CASSQEGAGYEGDEQYF
CDR3 DNA: TGCGCCAGCAGCCAAGAAGGGGCAGGGTACGAAGGGGACGAGCAGTACTTC
D gene: -
clone size: -
J gene: TRBJ2-7
V gene: TRBV4-1

CDR3 protein: CASSFTGNSPLHF
CDR3 DNA: TGTGCCAGCAGTTTTACAGGGAATTCACCCCTCCACTTT
D gene: -
clone size: -
J gene: TRBJ1-6
V gene: TRBV6-5

CDR3 protein: CASSQTSGGPRQETQYF
CDR3 DNA: TGCGCCAGCAGCCAGACTAGCGGGGGGCCGAGGCAAGAGACCCAGTACTTC
D gene: TRBD2
clone size: few
J gene: TRBJ2-5
V gene: TRBV5-1

CDR3 protein: CASSDSIALGPETQYF
CDR3 DNA: TGTGCCAGCAGTGACTCGATCGCCCTAGGTCCAGAGACCCAGTACTTC
D gene: -
clone size: -
J gene: TRBJ2-5
V gene: TRBV6-4

CDR3 protein: CSVEDRRHSSYEQYF
CDR3 DNA: TGCAGCGTTGAAGATCGGCGACACAGCTCCTACGAGCAGTACTTC
D gene: -
clone size: -
J gene: TRBJ2-7
V gene: TRBV29-1

CDR3 protein: CASSVYPGSEKEQYF
CDR3 DNA: TGTGCCAGCAGCGTCTATCCGGGAAGTGAGAAAGAGCAGTACTTC
D gene: -
clone size: -
J gene: TRBJ2-7
V gene: TRBV9

CDR3 protein: CSVPGSGANVLTF
CDR3 DNA: TGCAGCGTTCCAGGGTCTGGGGCCAACGTCCTGACTTTC
D gene: -
clone size: -
J gene: TRBJ2-6
V gene: TRBV29-1

CDR3 protein: CASSSRGELFF
CDR3 DNA: TGTGCCAGCAGCTCGCGCGGGGAGCTGTTTTTT
D gene: -
clone size: -
J gene: TRBJ2-2
V gene: TRBV6-5

CDR3 protein: CASSFLAEDTQYF
CDR3 DNA: TGTGCCAGCAGCTTTCTAGCGGAAGATACGCAGTATTTT
D gene: TRBD2
clone size: -
J gene: TRBJ2-3
V gene: TRBV5-6

CDR3 protein: CASSLGVDRGKGGYTF
CDR3 DNA: TGTGCCAGCAGCTTAGGGGTTGACAGGGGAAAGGGTGGCTACACCTTC
D gene: TRBD1
clone size: -
J gene: TRBJ1-2
V gene: TRBV5-7

CDR3 protein: CASGLGGGGNQPQHF
CDR3 DNA: TGTGCTAGTGGTTTGGGAGGGGGGGGCAATCAGCCCCAGCATTTT
D gene: -
clone size: once
J gene: TRBJ1-5
V gene: TRBV12-5

CDR3 protein: CASSGGTSSSDTQYF
CDR3 DNA: TGTGCCAGCAGTGGGGGGACTAGTTCTTCAGATACGCAGTATTTT
D gene: TRBD2
clone size: -
J gene: TRBJ2-3
V gene: TRBV25-1

CDR3 protein: CASSQDAGGTYEQYF
CDR3 DNA: TGTGCCAGCAGCCAAGATGCGGGGGGCACCTACGAGCAGTACTTC
D gene: TRBD2
clone size: -
J gene: TRBJ2-7
V gene: TRBV4-2

CDR3 protein: CASSQEWGDLREQYF
CDR3 DNA: TGCGCCAGCAGCCAAGAATGGGGGGACCTCCGCGAGCAGTACTTC
D gene: -
clone size: -
J gene: TRBJ2-7
V gene: TRBV4-1

CDR3 protein: CASSVYGDTEAFF
CDR3 DNA: TGTGCCAGCAGCGTCTACGGGGACACTGAAGCTTTCTTT
D gene: -
clone size: -
J gene: TRBJ1-1
V gene: TRBV9

CDR3 protein: CALTKAEAFF
CDR3 DNA: TGTGCCCTGACTAAGGCTGAAGCTTTCTTT
D gene: -
clone size: once
J gene: TRBJ1-1
V gene: TRBV30

CDR3 protein: CASSGQGKGAYGYTF
CDR3 DNA: TGTGCCAGCAGTGGACAGGGAAAGGGGGCTTATGGCTACACCTTC
D gene: TRBD1
clone size: once
J gene: TRBJ1-2
V gene: TRBV25-1

CDR3 protein: CASGLTAGLYGYTF
CDR3 DNA: TGTGCTAGTGGTTTGACCGCGGGACTCTATGGCTACACCTTC
D gene: -
clone size: -
J gene: TRBJ1-2
V gene: TRBV12-5

CDR3 protein: CASSSEGRESSEQYF
CDR3 DNA: TGCGCCAGCAGCTCTGAAGGCAGGGAATCGTCCGAGCAGTACTTC
D gene: -
clone size: -
J gene: TRBJ2-7
V gene: TRBV5-1